These 28 T cell receptor beta chains were sequenced from one sample in a study of graft-versus-host responses after intestinal transplantation. Method: immunoSEQ multiplex PCR; TCRdb's copy keeps in-frame clones and lacks some. The table includes over 55,000 clones, 75% to 90% detected once. Antigens of these TCRs are unknown. The sequences come from unstimulated CD4+ T cells sorted from spleen or lymph node cells, collected before transplant. These receptors came from a human donor who was the organ donor for an intestinal transplant.

The chain couples TRBV6-6 to TRBJ1-3; 7 nucleotides line up with TRBD1. The CDR3 contains 15 residues. Germline V gives CDR1 MNHNY, CDR2 SVGAGI (reference sequence). With V trimmed by 7 bases and J by 7 bases, 13 bases remained unmatched. As DNA, the CDR3 is TGTGCCAGCACCCTGGTAACAGGGGCGAGGAACACCATATATTTT. Translation: CASTLVTGARNTIYF.

This rearrangement joins TRBV18 to TRBJ2-2, with D perhaps matching TRBD1 (5 bases). V was shortened by 2 bases and J by 0 bases, with 10 bases between the two germline ends. The germline gives CDR1 KGHSH, CDR2 LQKENI. The CDR3 sequence is 16 residues long. The CDR3 reads CASSPYGHTNTGELFF. Here the CDR3 DNA reads TGTGCCAGCTCACCATACGGACATACGAACACCGGGGAGCTGTTTTTT.

The CDR3 region is CASGSIAGVGELFF. The CDR3 nucleotides are TGTGCCAGCGGATCGATAGCGGGGGTTGGGGAGCTGTTTTTT. The chain uses TRBV2 and TRBJ2-2; TRBD2 matches 9 bases. The germline V gene has CDR1 SNHLY and CDR2 FYNNEI. This CDR3 spans 14 amino acids. Losses at the gene ends were 8 bases for V and 8 bases for J; bases not matched to a gene: 9.

This chain joins TRBV6-4 and TRBJ1-6; no firm D call. Germline V gene sequence: CDR1 MRHNA, CDR2 SNTAGT. V lost 2 bases, J lost 3 bases, and 11 bases lay in between. The length of the CDR3 is 16 residues. The CDR3 region is CASSDQRHRYNSPLHF. CDR3 bases: TGTGCCAGCAGTGACCAGAGGCACCGCTATAATTCACCCCTCCACTTT.

The count of this clone is one. This chain connects TRBV28 to TRBJ1-4, with a weak D call TRBD1 (5 bases). Trimming cost V 3 bases and J 6 bases, with 8 bases left between them. Germline V gene lookup returns CDR1 MDHEN and CDR2 SYDVKM. The CDR3 contains 13 residues. The CDR3 nucleotides are TGTGCCAGCAGTTTGGGCAGGGATGAAAAACTGTTTTTT. It translates to CASSLGRDEKLFF.

The chain joins TRBV5-6 to TRBJ2-2, with D unclear. The CDR3 extends over 12 amino acids. Germline CDR1 and CDR2: SGHDT and YYEEEE. V lost 3 bases to trimming and J lost 4 bases, with 4 bases between them. The CDR3 nucleotides read TGTGCCAGCAGCTCTTCCACCGGGGAGCTGTTTTTT. This gives the protein CASSSSTGELFF. Full variable domain (remainder filled in from reference TRBV5-6 and TRBJ2-2): DAGVTQSPTHLIKTRGQQVTLRCSPKSGHDTVSWYQQALGQGPQFIFQYYEEEERQRGNFPDRFSGHQFPNYSSELNVNALLLGDSALYLCASSSSTGELFFGEGSRLTVL.

The rearrangement joins TRBV5-1 to TRBJ2-1, with TRBD2 as a possible D gene (7 bases). V lost 4 bases and J lost 5, with 22 bases in between. The germline V gene encodes CDR1 SGHRS and CDR2 YFSETQ. There are 17 residues in the CDR3. The CDR3 bases are TGCGCCAGCAGCCTGGAAGGGACGGGGGGCTGGGACAATGAGCAGTTCTTC. Translating it yields CASSLEGTGGWDNEQFF.

This chain joins TRBV9 and TRBJ1-2; TRBD1 agrees at 7 bases. The V segment lost 0 bases and the J segment 10 bases; nucleotides outside the gene matches: 6. The CDR3 runs 13 residues. Germline-derived CDR1 and CDR2 are SGDLS and YYNGEE. The CDR3, as DNA: TGTGCCAGCAGCGTAGGTTCCGGGACAGCCTACACCTTC. This gives the protein CASSVGSGTAYTF.

The chain recombines TRBV6-6 with TRBJ2-1; 10 nucleotides match TRBD1. From germline, CDR1 is MNHNY and CDR2 SVGAGI (reference sequence). The CDR3 has 15 residues. J gave up 5 bases and V 7 bases, and 8 bases lay outside the gene matches. In nucleotides, the CDR3 is TGTGCCAGCACCATCCGACAGGGGGCCGACAATGAGCAGTTCTTC. Protein sequence: CASTIRQGADNEQFF.

The V call is TRBV7-9, the J call TRBJ1-2; 7 nucleotides agree with TRBD1. After removal of 4 bases from V and 2 bases from J, the junction contained 7 bases not matched to a gene. Germline CDR1 SEHNR, CDR2 FQNEAQ (reference sequence). The CDR3 spans 15 residues. CDR3 residues: CASSSRLQGNYGYTF. Here the CDR3 DNA reads TGTGCCAGCAGCTCAAGATTACAGGGGAACTATGGCTACACCTTC.

V is TRBV6-5 and J is TRBJ1-5; D not certain. This CDR3 has 15 residues. Trimming stripped 6 bases from V and 5 bases from J, with 17 bases between. From germline, CDR1 is MNHEY and CDR2 SVGAGI. The CDR3 nucleotides are TGTGCCAGCAGCCCCGGCAGAGGTTGGTATCAGCCCCAGCATTTT. It encodes CASSPGRGWYQPQHF.

This rearrangement joins TRBV28 to TRBJ1-2; TRBD1 matches at 7 bases. Germline V CDR1 and CDR2: MDHEN, SYDVKM. After removal of 0 bases from V and 2 bases from J, the junction contained 3 bases not matched to a gene. The CDR3 runs 15 residues. The CDR3 region is CASSLWRQGNYGYTF. The CDR3 nucleotides read TGTGCCAGCAGTTTATGGCGACAGGGCAACTATGGCTACACCTTC.

This rearrangement joins TRBV15 to TRBJ1-3, with 8 bases matching TRBD1. This CDR3 is built from 18 residues. The V gene end was trimmed by 0 bases and the J gene end by 1 base; junction bases not matched to a gene: 8. CDR1 and CDR2 from the germline V gene are LNHNV and YYDKDF (reference sequence). CDR3 region: CATSREMRTGRSGNTIYF. In DNA, the CDR3 is TGTGCCACCAGCAGAGAGATGCGGACAGGGAGGTCTGGAAACACCATATATTTT. Looking up the rest from reference TRBV15 and TRBJ1-3 gives the full variable domain: DAMVIQNPRYQVTQFGKPVTLSCSQTLNHNVMYWYQQKSSQAPKLLFHYYDKDFNNEADTPDNFQSRRPNTSFCFLDIRSPGLGDTAMYLCATSREMRTGRSGNTIYFGEGSWLTVV.

The chain employs TRBV29-1 and TRBJ1-3, with D perhaps TRBD1 (6 bases). The germline V gene encodes CDR1 SQVTM and CDR2 ANQGSEA. The ends were cut back, 6 bases at V and 0 bases at J, with 9 bases in the middle. This CDR3 has 13 residues. CDR3 region: CSVGASSGNTIYF. CDR3 in DNA: TGCAGCGTGGGGGCTAGCTCTGGAAACACCATATATTTT.

The chain is built from TRBV5-1 and TRBJ2-5; unclear D gene. The CDR3 spans 14 residues. V was trimmed by 0 bases and J by 4 bases, leaving 10 bases between them. The V gene's germline CDR1 is SGHRS and CDR2 YFSETQ. The CDR3 bases are TGCGCCAGCAGCTTGGCTTTCGGGTTAGAGACCCAGTACTTC. Its protein product is CASSLAFGLETQYF. Full variable domain (rest looked up from reference TRBV5-1 and TRBJ2-5): KAGVTQTPRYLIKTRGQQVTLSCSPISGHRSVSWYQQTPGQGLQFLFEYFSETQRNKGNFPGRFSGRQFSNSRSEMNVSTLELGDSALYLCASSLAFGLETQYFGPGTRLLVL.

This rearrangement joins TRBV7-6 to TRBJ1-4, with 11 bases matching TRBD1. This CDR3 has 15 amino acids. V gave up 4 bases and J gave up 7 bases; unmatched junction bases: 5. Germline V gene lookup returns CDR1 SGHVS and CDR2 FNYEAQ. CDR3: CASSYGQGAGEKLFF. The CDR3 DNA sequence: TGTGCCAGCAGCTATGGACAGGGGGCGGGTGAAAAACTGTTTTTT.

The chain combines TRBV6-5 with TRBJ1-3; D may be TRBD1 (6 bases). The germline V gene has CDR1 MNHEY and CDR2 SVGAGI. V gave up 5 bases and J gave up 3 bases, with 11 bases separating them. CDR3 length: 14 residues. CDR3 residues: CASSPDRNGNTIYF. CDR3 coding DNA: TGTGCCAGCAGTCCCGACAGGAATGGAAACACCATATATTTT.

The chain is built from TRBV6-5 and TRBJ2-7; 7 bases agree with TRBD2. The CDR3 runs to 16 residues. Germline CDR1 and CDR2: MNHEY and SVGAGI. Unmatched junction bases numbered 9, after V lost 2 bases and J lost 2 bases. Here the CDR3 DNA reads TGTGCCAGCAGTTACGCGATTGGGGGGGTCACCTACGAGCAGTACGTC. It specifies CASSYAIGGVTYEQYV.

CDR3: CASRPLEAINQPQHF. The CDR3 nucleotides read TGTGCCAGCAGGCCCCTCGAGGCGATCAATCAGCCCCAGCATTTT. This chain links TRBV6-6 with TRBJ1-5; D gene unclear. CDR3 length: 15 residues. The V gene lost 6 bases and the J gene lost 3 bases, with 15 bases spanning the gap. Per the germline V gene, CDR1 is MNHNY and CDR2 is SVGAGI (reference sequence).

The rearrangement uses TRBV29-1 and TRBJ1-1, with D maybe TRBD1 (6 bases). Trimming removed 0 bases at V and 3 bases at J, with 23 bases between. This CDR3 is built from 18 residues. Per the germline V gene, CDR1 is SQVTM and CDR2 is ANQGSEA. The CDR3: CSVEDRQGRSRGDTEAFF. The DNA for the CDR3 is TGCAGCGTTGAAGATCGTCAGGGGCGAAGCAGAGGAGACACTGAAGCTTTCTTT.

The chain couples TRBV30 to TRBJ2-1; 7 bases fit TRBD1. The CDR3 length is 14 residues. V lost 0 bases, J lost 4 bases, and 3 bases stayed unmatched. Germline V gives CDR1 GTSNPN, CDR2 SVGIG (reference sequence). CDR3 nucleotides: TGTGCCTGGAGTGTACTCAGGGGGTACAATGAGCAGTTCTTC. Translating it yields CAWSVLRGYNEQFF.

The genes are TRBV10-1 and TRBJ2-3; 9 bases line up with TRBD1. This CDR3 comprises 16 residues. The V segment lost 3 bases and the J segment 3 bases; nucleotides outside the gene matches: 7. CDR1 and CDR2 (germline): WNHNN, SYGVQD (reference sequence). DNA of the CDR3: TGCGCCAGCAGTGACCGGGGACAGGGTGGTACAGATACGCAGTATTTT. Its translation is CASSDRGQGGTDTQYF.

V gene TRBV2 combines with J gene TRBJ2-1; TRBD2 agrees at 8 bases. Germline values: CDR1 SNHLY, CDR2 FYNNEI. This CDR3 region has 17 residues. J gave up 1 base and V 7 bases, and 12 bases lay outside the gene matches. The CDR3 sequence: CASNGGVGVGSYNEQFF. CDR3 in DNA: TGTGCCAGCAACGGGGGGGTTGGTGTCGGTTCCTACAATGAGCAGTTCTTC.

The rearrangement links TRBV2 to TRBJ2-1, with 7 bases that match TRBD1. CDR1 is SNHLY, CDR2 FYNNEI, per germline. The CDR3 has 13 amino acids. The junction had 0 bases not matched to a gene; V was cut back by 4 bases and J by 3 bases. CDR3 nucleotide sequence: TGTGCCAGCAGTGGGGACAGCTACAATGAGCAGTTCTTC. Residues: CASSGDSYNEQFF.

The chain combines TRBV19 with TRBJ1-1; D is possibly TRBD1 (5 bases). V was pared by 3 bases and J by 3 bases, with 17 bases between. Germline CDR1 LNHDA, CDR2 SQIVND (reference sequence). The CDR3 runs to 16 residues. The CDR3: CASSMGQGLVYTEAFF. Here the CDR3 DNA reads TGTGCCAGTAGTATGGGGCAGGGTTTGGTATACACTGAAGCTTTCTTT.

The chain combines TRBV6-1 with TRBJ1-2, with D possibly TRBD1 on 5 matching bases. V was pared by 8 bases and J by 2 bases, with 12 bases between. The germline gives CDR1 MNHNS, CDR2 SASEGT. This CDR3 has 13 residues. This CDR3 reads CASQRRGNYGYTF. The CDR3 DNA reads as TGTGCCAGCCAAAGACGGGGGAACTATGGCTACACCTTC.

The gene calls are TRBV6-1 and TRBJ2-2; the match to TRBD1 covers 7 bases. Looked up from germline, CDR1 is MNHNS and CDR2 is SASEGT. The CDR3 totals 16 residues. V dropped 2 bases and J dropped 1; count of bases not matched to a gene: 4. The DNA of the CDR3 is TGTGCCAGCAGTGAACAGGACAGGCTGAACACCGGGGAGCTGTTTTTT. Its protein is CASSEQDRLNTGELFF.

CDR3 DNA sequence: TGTGCCAGCAGTTTAAGCGCCGGAAACACCATATATTTT. Amino acid sequence: CASSLSAGNTIYF. The chain has TRBV28 and TRBJ1-3; no definite D call. The V end lost 2 bases, the J end lost 4 bases, and 6 bases lay between the germline ends. Germline loops: CDR1 MDHEN, CDR2 SYDVKM. This CDR3 comprises 13 residues. The variable domain in full, with the rest retrieved from reference TRBV28 and TRBJ1-3, is DVKVTQSSRYLVKRTGEKVFLECVQDMDHENMFWYRQDPGLGLRLIYFSYDVKMKEKGDIPEGYSVSREKKERFSLILESASTNQTSMYLCASSLSAGNTIYFGEGSWLTVV.